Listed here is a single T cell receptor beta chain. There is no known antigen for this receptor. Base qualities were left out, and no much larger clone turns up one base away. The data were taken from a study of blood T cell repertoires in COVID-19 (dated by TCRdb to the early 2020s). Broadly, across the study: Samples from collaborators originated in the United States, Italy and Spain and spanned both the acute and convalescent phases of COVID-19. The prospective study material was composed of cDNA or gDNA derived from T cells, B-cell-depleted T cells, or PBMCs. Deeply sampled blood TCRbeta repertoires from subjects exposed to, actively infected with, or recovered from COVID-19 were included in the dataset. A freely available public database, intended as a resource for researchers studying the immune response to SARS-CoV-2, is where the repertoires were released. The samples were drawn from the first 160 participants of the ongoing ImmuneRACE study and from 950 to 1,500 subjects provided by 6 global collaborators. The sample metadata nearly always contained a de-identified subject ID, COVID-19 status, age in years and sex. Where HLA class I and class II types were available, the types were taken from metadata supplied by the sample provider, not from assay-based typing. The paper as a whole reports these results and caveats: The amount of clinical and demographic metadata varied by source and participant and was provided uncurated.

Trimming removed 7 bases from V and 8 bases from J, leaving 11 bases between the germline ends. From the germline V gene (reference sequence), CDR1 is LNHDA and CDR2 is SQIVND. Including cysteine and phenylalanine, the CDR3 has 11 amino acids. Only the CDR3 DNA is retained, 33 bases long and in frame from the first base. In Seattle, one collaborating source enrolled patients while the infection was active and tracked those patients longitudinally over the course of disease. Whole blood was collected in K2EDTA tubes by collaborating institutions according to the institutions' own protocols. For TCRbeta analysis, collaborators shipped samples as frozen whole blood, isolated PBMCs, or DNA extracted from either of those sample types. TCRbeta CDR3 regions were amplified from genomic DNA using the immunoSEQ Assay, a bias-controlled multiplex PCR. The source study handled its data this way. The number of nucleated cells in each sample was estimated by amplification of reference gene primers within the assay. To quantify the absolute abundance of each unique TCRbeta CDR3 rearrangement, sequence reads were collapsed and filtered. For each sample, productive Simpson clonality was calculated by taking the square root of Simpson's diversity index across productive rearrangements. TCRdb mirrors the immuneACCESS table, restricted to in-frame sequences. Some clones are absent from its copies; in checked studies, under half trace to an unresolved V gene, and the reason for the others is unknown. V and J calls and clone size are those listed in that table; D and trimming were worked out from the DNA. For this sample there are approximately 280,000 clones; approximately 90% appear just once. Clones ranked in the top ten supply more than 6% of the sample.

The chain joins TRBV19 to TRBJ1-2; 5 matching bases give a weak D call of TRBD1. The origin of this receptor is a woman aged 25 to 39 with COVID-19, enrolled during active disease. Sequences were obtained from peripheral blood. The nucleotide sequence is TGTGCCAGTACCCCAGGGCACGGCTACACCTTC. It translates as CASTPGHGYTF. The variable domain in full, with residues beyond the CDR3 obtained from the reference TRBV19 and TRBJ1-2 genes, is DGGITQSPKYLFRKEGQNVTLSCEQNLNHDAMYWYRQDPGQGLRLIYYSQIVNDFQKGDIAEGYSVSREKKESFPLTVTSAQKNPTAFYLCASTPGHGYTFGSGTRLTVV.